The 22 T cell receptor beta chains presented below share a single source sample, sequenced in a study of cytotoxic CD8 clonotypes in ibrutinib-treated CLL. Assay used: immunoSEQ multiplex PCR; TCRdb lists only in-frame clones, some missing. The table has roughly 29,000 clones, approximately 80% seen once. This specimen consisted of PBMCs, obtained after 36 months of ibrutinib treatment. The receptors shown here come from a human donor with chronic lymphocytic leukemia.

V gene TRBV5-1 combines with J gene TRBJ2-5; 9 nucleotides agree with TRBD1. The CDR3 covers 15 residues. Germline lookup yields CDR1 SGHRS and CDR2 YFSETQ. The ends lost 1 base at V and 5 bases at J; junction bases unmatched: 6. The CDR3 loop reads CASSLTGGGQETQYF. For the CDR3, the DNA is TGCGCCAGCAGCTTGACAGGGGGCGGTCAGGAGACCCAGTACTTC.

The chain couples TRBV5-1 to TRBJ1-5; D is undetermined. Trimming removed 0 bases at V and 3 bases at J, with 7 bases between. Looked up from germline, CDR1 is SGHRS and CDR2 is YFSETQ. This CDR3 has 14 residues. The DNA for the CDR3 is TGCGCCAGCAGCTTGGGGGCCTACAATCAGCCCCAGCATTTT. Amino acids: CASSLGAYNQPQHF.

V gene TRBV13 combines with J gene TRBJ1-5; no reliable D call. CDR1 is PRHDT and CDR2 is FYEKMQ in the germline V gene (reference sequence). This CDR3 comprises 12 residues. The V end lost 0 bases, the J end lost 6 bases, and 3 bases lay between the germline ends. This chain's CDR3 is CASSLGGQPQHF. CDR3 sequence (DNA): TGTGCCAGCAGCTTAGGCGGTCAGCCCCAGCATTTT.

This clone appeared once. The CDR3 is CASSLGQPQETQYF. The CDR3 DNA reads as TGCGCCAGCAGCTTGGGACAACCCCAAGAGACCCAGTACTTC. The chain is built from TRBV5-1 and TRBJ2-5, with D unclear. CDR3 length: 14 residues. CDR1 and CDR2 from the germline V gene are SGHRS and YFSETQ. The V end was cut by 0 bases, the J end by 1 base, with 7 bases between. The whole variable domain, remainder taken from reference TRBV5-1 and TRBJ2-5, is KAGVTQTPRYLIKTRGQQVTLSCSPISGHRSVSWYQQTPGQGLQFLFEYFSETQRNKGNFPGRFSGRQFSNSRSEMNVSTLELGDSALYLCASSLGQPQETQYFGPGTRLLVL.

The V call is TRBV5-6, the J call TRBJ1-3; no clear D gene. Trimming removed 1 base at V and 4 bases at J, with 9 bases between. Germline CDR1 is SGHDT and CDR2 is YYEEEE. This CDR3 contains 14 residues. CDR3 nucleotide sequence: TGTGCCAGCAGCTTGATGGCCGGGGGAAACACCATATATTTT. Translation: CASSLMAGGNTIYF.

V is TRBV7-9 and J is TRBJ1-5; D is undetermined. CDR1 is SEHNR and CDR2 is FQNEAQ in the germline V gene (reference sequence). The V end lost 3 bases, the J end lost 3 bases, and 3 bases lay between the germline ends. This CDR3 has 12 residues. CDR3 sequence: CASSFPNQPQHF. DNA of the CDR3: TGTGCCAGCAGCTTCCCCAATCAGCCCCAGCATTTT.

The chain joins TRBV9 to TRBJ2-7; D gene unclear. CDR1 is SGDLS, CDR2 YYNGEE, per germline. The CDR3 spans 13 residues. V lost 0 bases to trimming and J lost 3 bases, with 7 bases between them. This CDR3 reads CASSVGSYYEQYF. The CDR3 region has the DNA TGTGCCAGCAGCGTAGGGTCCTACTACGAGCAGTACTTC.

V gene TRBV6-5 combines with J gene TRBJ1-5; D unresolved. V lost 6 bases, J lost 7 bases, and 10 bases lay in between. The CDR3 runs to 12 residues. Germline lookup yields CDR1 MNHEY and CDR2 SVGAGI. CDR3 in DNA: TGTGCCAGCAGCACCGGAAGCCAGCCCCAGCATTTT. Residues: CASSTGSQPQHF.

This chain joins TRBV9 and TRBJ2-5; 7 bases are shared with TRBD2. The V and J ends lost 4 bases and 5 bases, in that order; junction bases with no gene match: 11. The CDR3 consists of 15 residues. In germline, CDR1 is SGDLS, CDR2 YYNGEE. The CDR3 DNA reads TGTGCCAGCAGCCCCTGGGGGGGAGCCGTGGAGACCCAGTACTTC. Its protein is CASSPWGGAVETQYF.

The chain uses TRBV19 and TRBJ2-7; 8 bases match TRBD1. Germline V gene lookup returns CDR1 LNHDA and CDR2 SQIVND (reference sequence). V lost 5 bases to trimming and J lost 1 base; unmatched junction nucleotides: 7. The CDR3 consists of 15 residues. CDR3 sequence reads: CASSGDRGGSYEQYF. Here the CDR3 DNA reads TGTGCCAGTAGTGGAGACAGGGGAGGTTCCTACGAGCAGTACTTC.

The CDR3 sequence is CASSPRTGGKNEKLFF. CDR3 sequence (DNA): TGTGCCAGTAGTCCACGGACAGGAGGCAAAAATGAAAAACTGTTTTTT. This sequence joins TRBV19 and TRBJ1-4, with 7 bases lining up with TRBD1. CDR1 and CDR2 from the germline V gene are LNHDA and SQIVND (reference sequence). The J segment lost 5 bases and the V segment lost 5 bases, leaving 11 bases of the junction unmatched. The CDR3 is 16 amino acids.

The table lists this clone with a few counts. This chain links TRBV7-3 with TRBJ2-1; D gene uncertain. This CDR3 is built from 12 residues. Germline CDR1 is SGHTA and CDR2 is FQGTGA. The germline V and J ends were trimmed by 2 bases and 7 bases, with 6 bases remaining between them. The CDR3 DNA follows: TGTGCCAGCAGCTTATTTGGGAATGAGCAGTTCTTC. Protein sequence: CASSLFGNEQFF.

The chain carries TRBV11-2 and TRBJ2-7, with 8 bases fitting TRBD1. V shed 1 base, J shed 0 bases, and the junction held 11 bases outside the gene matches. Germline CDR1 is SGHAT and CDR2 is FQNNGV. CDR3 length: 18 amino acids. CDR3 residues: CASSLVMTGDLSSYEQYF. CDR3 coding DNA: TGTGCCAGCAGCTTAGTGATGACAGGGGACCTCAGCTCCTACGAGCAGTACTTC.

This clone was seen a single time. This chain joins TRBV2 and TRBJ2-3, with TRBD2 identical over 8 bases. V was pared by 3 bases and J by 1 base, with 12 bases of the junction left unmatched. This CDR3 is 18 amino acids long. The germline V gene encodes CDR1 SNHLY and CDR2 FYNNEI. In nucleotides, the CDR3 is TGTGCCAGCAGTGAGTGGGGTGTAAGCGGGAGCCGCACAGATACGCAGTATTTT. Translated: CASSEWGVSGSRTDTQYF.

The chain uses TRBV29-1 and TRBJ2-3, with D perhaps matching TRBD2 (6 bases). The CDR3 has 14 amino acids. Per the germline V gene, CDR1 is SQVTM and CDR2 is ANQGSEA. V lost 7 bases and J lost 4, with 18 bases in between. The CDR3 spells CSARASAYADTQYF. The CDR3 DNA reads TGCAGCGCGCGGGCTAGCGCCTACGCAGATACGCAGTATTTT.

This clone is a singleton in its sample. The chain is built from TRBV5-1 and TRBJ1-1, with 9 bases aligning to TRBD1. With 4 bases clipped from V and 12 bases from J, the junction kept 10 bases outside the gene matches. CDR1 is SGHRS, CDR2 YFSETQ, per germline. The CDR3 has 13 amino acids. CDR3 in amino acids: CASSVGQGEIPFF. The CDR3 DNA is TGCGCCAGCAGCGTGGGACAGGGAGAGATTCCTTTCTTT.

The chain uses TRBV18 and TRBJ1-5; D possibly corresponds to TRBD1 (5 bases). The CDR3 has 17 amino acids. V gave up 0 bases and J gave up 0 bases, with 12 bases separating them. Per germline, CDR1 KGHSH and CDR2 LQKENI. The CDR3 protein is CASSPPGRRDSNQPQHF. The CDR3 nucleotides are TGTGCCAGCTCACCACCGGGGCGACGAGATAGCAATCAGCCCCAGCATTTT.

This rearrangement joins TRBV19 to TRBJ2-3; the D is unclear. V dropped 4 bases and J dropped 9 bases, with 14 bases sitting between them. The germline V gene has CDR1 LNHDA and CDR2 SQIVND (reference sequence). The CDR3 runs 13 residues. The CDR3, as DNA: TGTGCCAGTAGTAAATGGACGGCCTCCACGCAGTATTTT. Translating gives CASSKWTASTQYF.

This clone showed up just a few times. The chain joins TRBV19 to TRBJ2-5; 9 positions agree with TRBD1. The ends lost 7 bases at V and 3 bases at J; junction bases unmatched: 6. CDR1 and CDR2 from the germline V gene are LNHDA and SQIVND (reference sequence). CDR3 length: 14 amino acids. The CDR3 DNA sequence: TGTGCCAGTATGGGGACAGGGAACGAAGAGACCCAGTACTTC. It yields the protein CASMGTGNEETQYF.

This clone was detected only a few times. The chain employs TRBV27 and TRBJ2-2, with D uncertain. Germline V lookup: CDR1 MNHEY, CDR2 SMNVEV (reference sequence). V dropped 8 bases and J dropped 4 bases, with 17 bases sitting between them. The CDR3 sequence is 15 residues long. CDR3 sequence: CASALDRRVTGELFF. CDR3 DNA: TGTGCCAGCGCCCTTGATAGGCGAGTCACCGGGGAGCTGTTTTTT.

The CDR3 here is CASSATGNEKLFF. CDR3 DNA sequence: TGTGCCAGCAGCGCCACAGGGAATGAAAAACTGTTTTTT. V and J are TRBV9 and TRBJ1-4, with D perhaps TRBD1 (6 bases). Germline V gene sequence: CDR1 SGDLS, CDR2 YYNGEE. Trimming left V 3 bases short and J 5 bases short, with 8 bases between. The CDR3 has 13 amino acids. Complete variable domain (other parts from reference TRBV9 and TRBJ1-4): DSGVTQTPKHLITATGQRVTLRCSPRSGDLSVYWYQQSLDQGLQFLIQYYNGEERAKGNILERFSAQQFPDLHSELNLSSLELGDSALYFCASSATGNEKLFFGSGTQLSVL.

The V call is TRBV5-1, the J call TRBJ2-1, with 8 bases aligning to TRBD2. CDR1 and CDR2 from the germline V gene are SGHRS and YFSETQ. With V trimmed by 4 bases and J by 3 bases, 15 bases remained unmatched. This CDR3 has 18 amino acids. CDR3 sequence (DNA): TGCGCCAGCAGCCGCCATCCCCACCGCAGCGGGGGCTACAATGAGCAGTTCTTC. Protein: CASSRHPHRSGGYNEQFF.